The 6 T cell receptor beta chains below all came from one sample that was sequenced in a study of blood T cell repertoires in COVID-19. TCRdb keeps only in-frame clones here, not all; method: immunoSEQ multiplex PCR. Of around 440,000 clones in the sample, about 91% were seen once. The material sequenced was peripheral blood. These receptors were taken from a woman aged 45-60 years with COVID-19, enrolled during active disease.

This clone has just one count. The gene calls are TRBV19 and TRBJ1-4; D is perhaps TRBD1 (6 bases). Germline CDR1 and CDR2: LNHDA and SQIVND (reference sequence). V shed 3 bases and J shed 8 bases, with 13 bases lying between them. The CDR3 extends over 14 amino acids. CDR3 protein: CASSIPGEREKLFF. In DNA form, the CDR3 reads TGTGCCAGTAGTATCCCAGGGGAAAGAGAAAAACTGTTTTTT.

This clone was observed a handful of times. This sample also contains other DNA sequences that code for the same CDR3. This chain uses TRBV2 with TRBJ2-7; 8 bases are shared with TRBD1. This CDR3 comprises 13 residues. J was trimmed by 3 bases and V by 4 bases; bases with no gene match: 2. Looked up from germline, CDR1 is SNHLY and CDR2 is FYNNEI. CDR3 protein: CASSGDRGYEQYF. Here the CDR3 DNA reads TGTGCCAGCAGTGGAGACAGGGGCTACGAGCAGTACTTC.

The J gene is TRBJ2-2, the V gene TRBV5-1; TRBD2 agrees at 11 bases. This CDR3 region has 15 residues. Germline CDR1 and CDR2: SGHRS and YFSETQ. V lost 2 bases to trimming and J lost 7 bases; unmatched junction nucleotides: 4. CDR3 sequence reads: CASSLKTSGVGELFF. As DNA, the CDR3 is TGCGCCAGCAGCTTAAAGACTAGCGGGGTCGGGGAGCTGTTTTTT.

The chain has TRBV10-2 and TRBJ2-7; 7 bases agree with TRBD2. J gave up 6 bases and V 5 bases, and 1 base lay outside the gene matches. CDR1 and CDR2 (germline): WSHSY, SAAADI. CDR3 size: 11 residues. The CDR3 loop is CASSSGGEQYF. CDR3 bases: TGCGCCAGCAGTTCGGGGGGCGAGCAGTACTTC.

V usage is TRBV5-1 and J usage is TRBJ1-6; 7 bases align to TRBD1. With V trimmed by 2 bases and J by 7 bases, 3 bases remained unmatched. Germline-derived CDR1 and CDR2 are SGHRS and YFSETQ. There are 14 residues in the CDR3. This CDR3 reads CASSLKQGNSPLHF. The DNA of the CDR3 is TGCGCCAGCAGCTTAAAACAGGGGAATTCACCCCTCCACTTT.

J is TRBJ1-2 and V is TRBV27; D gene unclear. The V gene's germline CDR1 is MNHEY and CDR2 SMNVEV (reference sequence). The V and J ends lost 4 bases and 4 bases respectively, with 13 bases between them. This CDR3 region has 14 residues. CDR3 coding DNA: TGTGCCAGCAGTTCCCCAGGACTCTTCTATGGCTACACCTTC. Its translation is CASSSPGLFYGYTF.